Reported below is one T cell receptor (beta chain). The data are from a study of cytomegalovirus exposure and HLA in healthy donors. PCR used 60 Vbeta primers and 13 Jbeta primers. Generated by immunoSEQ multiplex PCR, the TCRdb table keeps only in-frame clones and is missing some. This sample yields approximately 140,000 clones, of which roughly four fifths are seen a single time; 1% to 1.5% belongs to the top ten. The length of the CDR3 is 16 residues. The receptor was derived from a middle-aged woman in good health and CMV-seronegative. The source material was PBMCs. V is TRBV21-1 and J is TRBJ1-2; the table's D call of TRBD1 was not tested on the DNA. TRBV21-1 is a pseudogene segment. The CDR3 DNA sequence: TGTGCCAGCAGCAAGAGAAAGACAGGAGGTCTAGGAGGCTACACCTTC. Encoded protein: CASSKRKTGGLGGYTF.